These 21 T cell receptor beta chains were sequenced from one sample in a study of vaccination and CD4 T cells after COVID-19. Sequencing of DNA taken from cultured CD4+ T cells relied on the Oncomine TCR Beta short-read assay. TCRdb called the PCR reads again in MiXCR, with one record for every CDR3 protein. The sample has about 15,000 distinct CDR3 sequences; around 40% are singletons. Indicated treatment: roughly 11-day PBMC culture with coronavirus spike peptide pools or control peptides (ViraFEST assay). These receptors have no identified antigens. Source material: cultured CD4+ T cells from blood. The receptors were gathered from a human donor with COVID-19.

This clonotype has more than one count but fewer than ten. The chain is built from TRBV10-3 and TRBJ1-5, with D possibly matching TRBD1 (6 bases). This CDR3 contains 14 residues. From germline, CDR1 is ENHRY and CDR2 SYGVKD. The V end was cut by 5 bases, the J end by 4 bases, with 12 bases between. CDR3 DNA sequence: TGTGCCATCAGTAACCGGGACAAAAATCAGCCCCAGCATTTT. It encodes CAISNRDKNQPQHF.

This clonotype occurred a few times. The V gene is TRBV12-3 or TRBV12-4, the J gene TRBJ1-6, with a weak D call TRBD1 (5 bases). The CDR3 sequence is 13 residues long. Trimming removed 8 bases at V and 6 bases at J, with 11 bases between. Here the CDR3 reads CASQWRGNSPLHF. CDR3 nucleotide sequence: TGTGCCAGCCAATGGAGGGGTAATTCACCCCTCCACTTT.

This chain connects TRBV20-1 to TRBJ1-5, with D tentatively TRBD1 (6 bases). CDR1 and CDR2 from the germline V gene are DFQATT and SNEGSKA (reference sequence). The CDR3 has 14 residues. The ends were cut back, 0 bases at V and 7 bases at J, with 13 bases in the middle. The chain's CDR3 is CSARERGGRQPQHF. CDR3 DNA sequence: TGCAGTGCTAGAGAGAGGGGGGGCAGGCAGCCCCAGCATTTT.

This clonotype was seen only a few times. This sequence joins TRBV2 and TRBJ2-1, with 8 bases aligning to TRBD2. Germline CDR1 reads SNHLY; CDR2 reads FYNNEI. The CDR3 sequence is 12 residues long. The V and J ends lost 2 bases and 10 bases, in that order; junction bases with no gene match: 1. The CDR3 region is CASSETSGEQFF. The CDR3 region has the DNA TGTGCCAGCAGTGAAACTAGCGGCGAGCAGTTCTTC.

This clonotype was seen more than once but under ten times. This chain uses TRBV20-1 with TRBJ1-5; tentative D call: TRBD1 (5 bases). Germline assignment: CDR1 DFQATT and CDR2 SNEGSKA (reference sequence). This CDR3 spans 12 amino acids. The V end was cut by 6 bases, the J end by 7 bases, with 13 bases between. CDR3 residues: CSAVSGSQPQHF. The CDR3 region has the DNA TGCAGTGCAGTTTCAGGGTCGCAGCCCCAGCATTTT.

The J gene is TRBJ2-5, the V gene TRBV10-2, with D perhaps assigned TRBD1 or TRBD2 (5 bases each). CDR1 is WSHSY and CDR2 is SAAADI in the germline V gene. This CDR3 spans 12 amino acids. The ends were cut back, 8 bases at V and 1 base at J, with 8 bases in the middle. This CDR3 is CASRGGQETQYF. As DNA, the CDR3 is TGCGCCAGCCGTGGGGGCCAAGAGACCCAGTACTTC.

The J gene is TRBJ1-2, the V gene TRBV12-3 or TRBV12-4; D not certain. The CDR3 loop spans 15 amino acids. V was pared by 7 bases and J by 8 bases, with 23 bases between. As DNA, the CDR3 is TGTGCCAGCACTCCAATGCCAGTGGGAGACGCGGGCTACACCTTC. Translated: CASTPMPVGDAGYTF.

The chain links TRBV5-1 to TRBJ2-7, with 13 bases lining up with TRBD2. This CDR3 comprises 15 residues. Germline CDR1 is SGHRS and CDR2 is YFSETQ. J gave up 7 bases and V 0 bases, and 4 bases lay outside the gene matches. The CDR3 bases are TGCGCCAGCAGCTTGGAACTAGCGGGGGGGGATGAGCAGTACTTC. Translating it yields CASSLELAGGDEQYF.

V gene TRBV4-3 combines with J gene TRBJ1-2, with 9 bases that match TRBD1. Trimming took 4 bases from V and 4 from J; bases not matched to a gene: 10. The CDR3 spans 16 residues. Germline V gene data show CDR1 as LGHNA and CDR2 as YSLEER. The CDR3 sequence: CASSPQTGQGAYGYTF. CDR3 DNA sequence: TGCGCCAGCAGCCCACAAACGGGACAGGGCGCCTATGGCTACACCTTC.

The chain links TRBV20-1 to TRBJ2-7; TRBD2 aligns across 8 bases. Per germline, CDR1 DFQATT and CDR2 SNEGSKA (reference sequence). Trimming removed 6 bases from V and 0 bases from J; junction bases left unmatched: 13. The CDR3 extends over 16 amino acids. The CDR3 coding sequence is TGCAGTGCGGAAGGTATAGCGGGGACGGGCTCCTACGAGCAGTACTTC. The encoded protein is CSAEGIAGTGSYEQYF.

The V call is TRBV10-1, the J call TRBJ2-2; 8 bases match TRBD1. Germline assignment: CDR1 WNHNN and CDR2 SYGVQD (reference sequence). Unmatched junction bases numbered 7, after V lost 2 bases and J lost 5 bases. This CDR3 is built from 16 residues. The CDR3 spells CASSETRGLGTGELFF. In nucleotides, the CDR3 is TGCGCCAGCAGTGAGACCAGGGGGCTGGGGACCGGGGAGCTGTTTTTT.

J is TRBJ1-1 and V is TRBV29-1; maybe TRBD1 (5 bases). The CDR3 is made up of 12 amino acids. Germline CDR1 SQVTM, CDR2 ANQGSEA. V was shortened by 3 bases and J by 3 bases, with 8 bases between the two germline ends. The CDR3 is CSVDRRDTEAFF. CDR3 in DNA: TGCAGCGTTGACCGCAGGGACACTGAAGCTTTCTTT.

This sequence joins TRBV19 and TRBJ2-7; D gene uncertain. This CDR3 has 14 amino acids. Trimming cost V 4 bases and J 5 bases, with 15 bases left between them. The V gene's germline CDR1 is LNHDA and CDR2 SQIVND (reference sequence). In DNA form, the CDR3 reads TGTGCCAGTAGTAAGATCAACTCTCGGGACGAGCAGTACTTC. Residues: CASSKINSRDEQYF.

Concerning this clonotype: One end of the junction varies from germline; a read error may be responsible. The V call is TRBV19, the J call TRBJ1-3; D is ambiguous. The CDR3 is 14 amino acids. The germline CDR1 and CDR2 sequences are LNHDA and SQIVND (reference sequence). The CDR3 nucleotides are TGTGCCAGTAGTATTTCGGGTCCTGGGAACACCATATATTTT. It specifies CASSISGPGNTIYF.

The chain is built from TRBV7-7 and TRBJ1-4; D unresolved. CDR3 length: 11 residues. Germline V gene lookup returns CDR1 SSHAT and CDR2 FNYEAQ (reference sequence). For the CDR3, the DNA is TGTGCTATTGTGGCAGAAGAAAAACTGTTTTTT. Translated: CAIVAEEKLFF.

The J gene is TRBJ1-3, the V gene TRBV19; 9 bases agree with TRBD1. The germline CDR1 and CDR2 sequences are LNHDA and SQIVND (reference sequence). The CDR3 totals 18 residues. V dropped 3 bases and J dropped 0; count of bases not matched to a gene: 9. Here the CDR3 DNA reads TGTGCCAGTAGTATGAGAGGGACAGGGCACCCCTCTGGAAACACCATATATTTT. Translated, it gives CASSMRGTGHPSGNTIYF.

This clonotype showed up just a few times. J is TRBJ2-5 and V is TRBV20-1, with 8 bases identical to TRBD2. V shed 3 bases and J 4 bases; nucleotides not matched to a gene: 7. This CDR3 region has 14 residues. Germline V gene sequence: CDR1 DFQATT, CDR2 SNEGSKA (reference sequence). CDR3 in amino acids: CSASSGGDPETQYF. The CDR3 bases are TGCAGTGCTAGTTCGGGGGGGGATCCAGAGACCCAGTACTTC.

The gene calls are TRBV5-1 and TRBJ2-1, with TRBD2 identical over 7 bases. With V trimmed by 1 base and J by 1 base, 2 bases remained unmatched. Germline values: CDR1 SGHRS, CDR2 YFSETQ. This CDR3 contains 15 residues. The CDR3 loop reads CASSLQGGSYNEQFF. In DNA form, the CDR3 reads TGCGCCAGCAGCTTGCAGGGAGGGTCCTACAATGAGCAGTTCTTC.

V gene TRBV2 combines with J gene TRBJ2-1; D unclear. Germline V CDR1 and CDR2: SNHLY, FYNNEI. This CDR3 has 12 amino acids. V was cut by 2 bases and J by 6 bases, with 5 bases left in between. CDR3 sequence reads: CASSESGNEQFF. DNA of the CDR3: TGTGCCAGCAGTGAAAGTGGCAATGAGCAGTTCTTC.

This clonotype was found a few times. The rearrangement links TRBV30 to TRBJ1-2, with 8 bases lining up with TRBD1. The V gene's germline CDR1 is GTSNPN and CDR2 SVGIG (reference sequence). The CDR3 totals 13 residues. In DNA form, the CDR3 reads TGTGCATCCCGGGGACAGGTAAACTATGGCTACACCTTC. Its protein is CASRGQVNYGYTF. The variable domain in full, with the rest retrieved from reference TRBV30 and TRBJ1-2, is SQTIHQWPATLVQPVGSPLSLECTVEGTSNPNLYWYRQAAGRGLQLLFYSVGIGQISSEVPQNLSASRPQDRQFILSSKKLLLSDSGFYLCASRGQVNYGYTFGSGTRLTVV.

CDR3 residues: CSARDVLAPSTDTQYF. The CDR3, as DNA: TGCAGTGCTAGAGATGTCCTAGCACCCAGCACAGATACGCAGTATTTT. The V and J genes are TRBV20-1 and TRBJ2-3; tentative D call: TRBD2 (5 bases). Germline assignment: CDR1 DFQATT and CDR2 SNEGSKA (reference sequence). Deletions cut 0 bases from V and 0 bases from J, with 13 bases between. CDR3 length equals 16 residues.